Included here is one T cell receptor (beta chain) sequence, with context. Its cognate antigen is unknown. The data were taken from a study of shared clonotypes between healthy human individuals. Regarding the study as a whole: Apart from blood, nothing was sampled; tissue repertoires likely differ.

Researchers partitioned CD4+ cells into CD45RA+ naive and CD45RA-negative memory subsets. Germline trimming cut 2 bases from V and 4 bases from J; bases unmatched to any gene: 6. This CDR3 has 15 residues. The germline CDR1 and CDR2 sequences are MNHEY and SMNVEV (reference sequence). Some clones are missing from TCRdb's copy, which holds only in-frame ones; the method was immunoSEQ multiplex PCR. The sample includes nearly 1 million clones, 76% of them seen just once. The TCR originated in a young man in good health. Input material: memory CD4+ T cells sorted from blood. Subset: CD45RA-negative fraction. The V and J genes are TRBV27 and TRBJ1-2; 8 nucleotides line up with TRBD1. CDR3 sequence: CASSLGTGGSYGYTF. The CDR3 DNA is TGTGCCAGCAGTTTAGGGACAGGCGGCAGCTATGGCTACACCTTC.